These 23 T cell receptor beta chains were all obtained from the same sample, sequenced in a study of breast tumors, draining lymph nodes, adjacent tissues. Samples came from axillary lymph nodes draining the breast cancer. Via MiXCR, TCRdb re-called the multiplex PCR reads, giving one row per CDR3 protein. The table has under 350,000 distinct CDR3 sequences, under 35% seen once; the top ten hold under 1.2%. The source material was axillary lymph node tissue. Every receptor here comes from a female donor with breast cancer. Some clones in this sample may be carry-over from other donors' samples.

This clonotype was counted many times. The CDR3 region has the DNA TGCAGTGCGGCCGGGACAGGGAAAGATCAGCCCCAGCATTTT. It yields the protein CSAAGTGKDQPQHF. V usage is TRBV20-1 and J usage is TRBJ1-5; 9 positions agree with TRBD1. Germline V gives CDR1 DFQATT, CDR2 SNEGSKA (reference sequence). The CDR3 has 14 residues. Trimming removed 6 bases from V and 5 bases from J; junction bases left unmatched: 8.

This clonotype was detected many times. The chain has TRBV7-9 and TRBJ2-1; 11 bases are shared with TRBD2. The CDR3 consists of 16 residues. The V gene end was trimmed by 1 base and the J gene end by 12 bases; junction bases not matched to a gene: 11. Germline-derived CDR1 and CDR2 are SEHNR and FQNEAQ (reference sequence). For the CDR3, the DNA is TGTGCCAGCAGCTTAGGGAATAGCGGGAGGGCCTCGGTGCAGTTCTTC. Translating gives CASSLGNSGRASVQFF.

In regard to this clonotype: Without the conserved terminal phenylalanine or tryptophan, this CDR3 likely stems from a read error. This chain connects TRBV29-1 to TRBJ1-1, with D perhaps TRBD1 (6 bases). V lost 4 bases and J 3 bases, leaving 12 bases between the germline ends. The CDR3 extends over 13 amino acids. CDR1 and CDR2 from the germline V gene are SQVTM and ANQGSEA. The CDR3 loop is CSVVRGLDTEAFS. As DNA, the CDR3 is TGCAGCGTTGTACGGGGGCTGGACACTGAAGCTTTCTCT.

This clonotype was seen many times. The rearrangement links TRBV24-1 to TRBJ2-5; maybe TRBD1 (5 bases). This CDR3 spans 14 amino acids. The germline V gene encodes CDR1 KGHDR and CDR2 SFDVKD. V was trimmed by 0 bases and J by 2 bases, leaving 6 bases between them. DNA of the CDR3: TGTGCCACCAGTGATTTGAACAGGCAAGAGACCCAGTACTTC. Its protein is CATSDLNRQETQYF.

In this sample, this clonotype turned up many times. The V and J genes are TRBV12-3 or TRBV12-4 and TRBJ1-4; D unclear. The CDR3 consists of 14 residues. The V end was cut by 2 bases, the J end by 1 base, with 5 bases between. CDR3 nucleotides: TGTGCCAGCAGTTTACGGGGAACTAATGAAAAACTGTTTTTT. It translates to CASSLRGTNEKLFF.

This clonotype was found many times. The rearrangement links TRBV20-1 to TRBJ2-7, with 7 bases that match TRBD2. This CDR3 has 14 residues. V lost 7 bases to trimming and J lost 4 bases; unmatched junction nucleotides: 13. CDR1 is DFQATT, CDR2 SNEGSKA, per germline (reference sequence). In DNA, the CDR3 is TGCAGTGTCGAGAGGGGCGGGAGTGCTTACGAGCAGTACTTC. This gives the protein CSVERGGSAYEQYF.

This clonotype occurred many times. The V call is TRBV11-2, the J call TRBJ1-2, with D perhaps TRBD1 (5 bases). Trimming cost V 6 bases and J 4 bases, with 15 bases left between them. CDR1 is SGHAT, CDR2 FQNNGV, per germline. CDR3 size: 14 residues. DNA for the CDR3: TGTGCCAGCAGTCCTCCCCAGGGATTCTATGGCTACACCTTC. It is translated as CASSPPQGFYGYTF.

This chain uses TRBV5-4 with TRBJ2-1; 8 bases align to TRBD2. Germline assignment: CDR1 SGHNT and CDR2 YYREEE (reference sequence). The junction had 7 bases not matched to a gene; V was cut back by 5 bases and J by 0 bases. This CDR3 is built from 16 residues. CDR3 in DNA: TGTGCCAGCAGAAGCCAGCGGGAGAGCTCCTACAATGAGCAGTTCTTC. It codes for CASRSQRESSYNEQFF.

This clonotype showed up many times. The J gene is TRBJ1-6, the V gene TRBV30; D unresolved. The CDR3 is made up of 13 amino acids. V was cut by 2 bases and J by 4 bases, with 6 bases left in between. CDR1 is GTSNPN, CDR2 SVGIG, per germline (reference sequence). In DNA form, the CDR3 reads TGTGCCTGGAGTATCGGATATAATTCACCCCTCCACTTT. It yields the protein CAWSIGYNSPLHF.

With respect to this clonotype: A much larger clone sits a single nucleotide away, making a read error possible. The chain combines TRBV7-2 with TRBJ2-5; maybe TRBD2 (6 bases). The CDR3 has 15 amino acids. In germline, CDR1 is SGHTA, CDR2 FQGNSA. Deletions cut 4 bases from V and 5 bases from J, with 17 bases between. CDR3 coding DNA: TGTGCCAGCAGCTCAGGAGAGACTAGGGTTGAGACCCAGTACTTC. Encoded protein: CASSSGETRVETQYF.

This clonotype was found many times. V and J are TRBV10-3 and TRBJ2-7; 11 bases agree with TRBD2. Germline V gives CDR1 ENHRY, CDR2 SYGVKD. The CDR3 is made up of 16 amino acids. Trimming at V came to 3 bases and at J to 0 bases, leaving 4 bases not matched to a gene. Written as DNA, the CDR3 is TGTGCCATCAGTGAACCTAGCGGGAGGAGCTCCTACGAGCAGTACTTC. It is translated as CAISEPSGRSSYEQYF.

This clonotype was recorded at least ten times. The gene calls are TRBV20-1 and TRBJ1-5, with TRBD1 as a possible D gene (6 bases). Germline CDR1 DFQATT, CDR2 SNEGSKA (reference sequence). The CDR3 contains 16 residues. V shed 5 bases and J shed 1 base, with 18 bases lying between them. This CDR3 is CSAVKTGDVSNQPQHF. The CDR3 DNA sequence: TGCAGTGCTGTAAAGACAGGCGATGTAAGCAATCAGCCCCAGCATTTT.

This clonotype was picked up many times. This chain uses TRBV20-1 with TRBJ2-3, with no clear D. Germline CDR1 is DFQATT and CDR2 is SNEGSKA (reference sequence). The V end was cut by 5 bases, the J end by 0 bases, with 12 bases between. This CDR3 spans 14 amino acids. DNA of the CDR3: TGCAGTGCTCCCGTTTTAGGGAGCACAGATACGCAGTATTTT. Amino acid sequence: CSAPVLGSTDTQYF.

This clonotype showed up many times. The chain joins TRBV10-1 to TRBJ2-7; no clear D gene. The V and J ends lost 0 bases and 3 bases respectively, with 6 bases between them. Germline V gene lookup returns CDR1 WNHNN and CDR2 SYGVQD (reference sequence). The CDR3 totals 13 residues. This chain's CDR3 is CASSESLVYEQYF. In DNA form, the CDR3 reads TGCGCCAGCAGTGAGTCGTTAGTCTACGAGCAGTACTTC.

This clonotype was observed a single time. The junction and the germline gene differ at one end; a read error may be behind it. This chain links TRBV5-4 with TRBJ1-4; maybe TRBD1 (5 bases). Looked up from germline, CDR1 is SGHNT and CDR2 is YYREEE (reference sequence). The CDR3 loop spans 15 amino acids. Here the CDR3 reads CTSSLGDRAKEKLLF. The CDR3 DNA follows: TGTACCAGCAGCCTGGGGGACCGAGCCAAGGAAAAACTGCTTTTT.

V is TRBV6-6 and J is TRBJ1-1, with D possibly matching TRBD1 (6 bases). CDR1 and CDR2 from the germline V gene are MNHNY and SVGAGI (reference sequence). The V and J ends lost 10 bases and 7 bases respectively, with 19 bases between them. CDR3 size: 13 residues. CDR3 nucleotides: TGTGCCACCGAAAAACAGGGATCATATGAAGCTTTCTTT. Translating gives CATEKQGSYEAFF.

The rearrangement joins TRBV10-2 to TRBJ2-6; tentative D call: TRBD1 (5 bases). Germline CDR1 WSHSY, CDR2 SAAADI. V was cut by 6 bases and J by 15 bases, with 27 bases left in between. The CDR3 extends over 16 amino acids. Here the CDR3 DNA reads TGCGCCAGCAGGGGTGGTCGGAGCTCTGGGGCCGACGCCCTGACTTTC. Residues: CASRGGRSSGADALTF.

This clonotype appeared many times. The chain links TRBV19 to TRBJ2-7; 12 positions match TRBD2. V shed 4 bases, J shed 7 bases, and the junction held 8 bases outside the gene matches. The CDR3 sequence is 15 residues long. Germline V lookup: CDR1 LNHDA, CDR2 SQIVND (reference sequence). The CDR3 region is CASSTLAGGPEEQYF. The CDR3 DNA reads as TGTGCCAGTAGTACGCTAGCGGGAGGGCCGGAGGAGCAGTACTTC.

This clonotype was detected many times. This chain links TRBV20-1 with TRBJ2-5, with 7 positions matching TRBD2. Germline trimming cut 5 bases from V and 5 bases from J; bases unmatched to any gene: 8. Germline CDR1 reads DFQATT; CDR2 reads SNEGSKA (reference sequence). CDR3 size: 13 residues. In DNA form, the CDR3 reads TGCAGTGCTGGACGGACGCGGGGGGAGACCCAGTACTTC. Translating it yields CSAGRTRGETQYF.

This clonotype was observed at least ten times. The chain combines TRBV5-1 with TRBJ2-5; the D gene is possibly TRBD1 (5 bases). The CDR3 length is 16 residues. The germline V gene encodes CDR1 SGHRS and CDR2 YFSETQ. V lost 4 bases to trimming and J lost 3 bases, with 19 bases between them. CDR3 DNA: TGCGCCAGCAGCCGAAGGCCCCAGGGCATAGAAGAGACCCAGTACTTC. Amino acids: CASSRRPQGIEETQYF.

This clonotype was detected many times. The genes are TRBV12-3 or TRBV12-4 and TRBJ2-2; D is ambiguous. The CDR3 is 15 residues long. V was clipped by 7 bases and J by 6 bases, with 18 bases between them. DNA for the CDR3: TGTGCCAGCACCCAGACTCGCCTTGGTGCCGGGGAGCTGTTTTTT. Its translation: CASTQTRLGAGELFF.

This clonotype was recorded many times. The V and J genes are TRBV7-2 and TRBJ2-1; 14 bases align to TRBD2. The CDR3 totals 15 residues. Germline trimming cut 5 bases from V and 6 bases from J; bases unmatched to any gene: 3. Per germline, CDR1 SGHTA and CDR2 FQGNSA. CDR3 sequence (DNA): TGTGCCAGCAGCAAGGGACTAGCGGGAGTCAATGAGCAGTTCTTC. It specifies CASSKGLAGVNEQFF.

There are many counts of this clonotype. The chain combines TRBV7-8 with TRBJ2-1; TRBD1 or TRBD2 may be the D gene (5 bases each). CDR1 is SGHVS and CDR2 is FQNEAQ in the germline V gene. The ends were cut back, 5 bases at V and 5 bases at J, with 19 bases in the middle. This CDR3 has 16 amino acids. The CDR3 nucleotides are TGTGCCAGCAGCCCACCGGGACGCCTGGGGAACAATGAGCAGTTCTTC. Protein product: CASSPPGRLGNNEQFF.